The 24 T cell receptor beta chains given below trace back to one sample, sequenced in a study of T cell responses to AZD1222 COVID-19 vaccine. The method was immunoSEQ multiplex PCR; TCRdb's version includes in-frame clones alone and lacks a portion of them. The sample carries about 64,000 clones, around nine tenths recorded once. The sequencing here drew on peripheral blood, taken 28 days after the second dose of the MenACWY control vaccine. The receptor source for this set is an adult who received the MenACWY meningococcal vaccine as a control.

V usage is TRBV3-1 (or the pseudogene TRBV3-2) and J usage is TRBJ2-5; a possible D gene is TRBD1 (6 bases). Trimming removed 5 bases from V and 2 bases from J, with 12 bases in between. Germline CDR1 is LGHDT and CDR2 is YNNKEL (reference sequence). This CDR3 region has 14 residues. CDR3 in DNA: TGTGCCAGCAGCTTGGGACACTTACAAGAGACCCAGTACTTC. Residues: CASSLGHLQETQYF.

The V call is TRBV6-6, the J call TRBJ1-1; D call uncertain. The germline gives CDR1 MNHNY, CDR2 SVGAGI (reference sequence). Trimming stripped 5 bases from V and 3 bases from J, with 13 bases between. This CDR3 region has 14 residues. CDR3 sequence: CASSAQPEDTEAFF. CDR3 nucleotides: TGTGCCAGCAGTGCCCAACCAGAGGACACTGAAGCTTTCTTT.

The rearrangement joins TRBV19 to TRBJ1-2; D is perhaps TRBD1 (5 bases). CDR3 size: 13 residues. Germline V lookup: CDR1 LNHDA, CDR2 SQIVND (reference sequence). V was clipped by 5 bases and J by 6 bases, with 13 bases between them. The CDR3 coding sequence is TGTGCCAGTAGTGAGGGGCCCCCTGATGGCTACACCTTC. Its protein product is CASSEGPPDGYTF.

The chain has TRBV9 and TRBJ1-2, with D perhaps matching TRBD1 (5 bases). Germline V gives CDR1 SGDLS, CDR2 YYNGEE. V was cut by 4 bases and J by 8 bases, with 21 bases left in between. The CDR3 runs to 15 residues. This CDR3 reads CASSSQPGGLEGYTF. CDR3 sequence (DNA): TGTGCCAGCAGCTCTCAGCCGGGGGGTTTAGAAGGCTACACCTTC. The full variable domain, in which reference TRBV9 and TRBJ1-2 provide the parts outside the CDR3, is DSGVTQTPKHLITATGQRVTLRCSPRSGDLSVYWYQQSLDQGLQFLIQYYNGEERAKGNILERFSAQQFPDLHSELNLSSLELGDSALYFCASSSQPGGLEGYTFGSGTRLTVV.

This clone was seen more than once but under ten times. The CDR3 reads CASSREASGRNFLLHTQYF. Written as DNA, the CDR3 is TGTGCCAGCTCCCGGGAAGCTAGCGGGAGAAATTTTTTATTACATACGCAGTATTTT. This rearrangement joins TRBV27 to TRBJ2-3, with TRBD2 matching over 10 bases. CDR3 size: 19 residues. Germline V CDR1 and CDR2: MNHEY, SMNVEV (reference sequence). J gave up 7 bases and V 8 bases, and 24 bases lay outside the gene matches.

The chain recombines TRBV14 with TRBJ1-1; no firm D call. The germline V gene encodes CDR1 SGHDN and CDR2 FVKESK. The CDR3 totals 15 residues. V was clipped by 0 bases and J by 2 bases, with 10 bases between them. CDR3 bases: TGTGCCAGCAGCCAAGATCTCGGGAGAAACACTGAAGCTTTCTTT. Amino acid sequence: CASSQDLGRNTEAFF.

The genes are TRBV7-9 and TRBJ1-4; the D gene is possibly TRBD1 (6 bases). The V and J ends lost 3 bases and 7 bases respectively, with 9 bases between them. In germline, CDR1 is SEHNR, CDR2 FQNEAQ (reference sequence). The CDR3 sequence is 13 residues long. The CDR3, as DNA: TGTGCCAGCAGCTTTTCAGGGGTTGAAAAACTGTTTTTT. Translation gives CASSFSGVEKLFF.

This clone was detected once. The chain joins TRBV7-2 to TRBJ2-7; a weak D match, TRBD2 (6 bases). From germline, CDR1 is SGHTA and CDR2 FQGNSA. The CDR3 has 16 residues. Deletions cut 6 bases from V and 4 bases from J, with 22 bases between. The CDR3 sequence: CASSWDEVRGPYEQYF. The DNA for the CDR3 is TGTGCCAGCAGTTGGGACGAAGTGCGGGGCCCGTACGAGCAGTACTTC. The full variable domain, rest sourced from reference TRBV7-2 and TRBJ2-7, is GAGVSQSPSNKVTEKGKDVELRCDPISGHTALYWYRQSLGQGLEFLIYFQGNSAPDKSGLPSDRFSAERTGGSVSTLTIQRTQQEDSAVYLCASSWDEVRGPYEQYFGPGTRLTVT.

V gene TRBV29-1 combines with J gene TRBJ2-2, with 8 bases matching TRBD1. The junction had 4 bases not matched to a gene; V was cut back by 3 bases and J by 1 base. The CDR3 runs 15 residues. The germline V gene encodes CDR1 SQVTM and CDR2 ANQGSEA. CDR3 sequence (DNA): TGCAGCGTTGAGCCCAGGGGGCTGAACACCGGGGAGCTGTTTTTT. Translated, it gives CSVEPRGLNTGELFF.

This clone was detected only a few times. The rearrangement joins TRBV3-1 (or the pseudogene TRBV3-2) to TRBJ2-7; a weak D match, TRBD2 (6 bases). The germline gives CDR1 LGHDT, CDR2 YNNKEL (reference sequence). The CDR3 loop spans 13 amino acids. Between the trimmed V and J ends, which lost 4 bases and 5 bases, there was a span of 12 bases. CDR3 sequence reads: CASSPTRVDEQYF. CDR3 nucleotide sequence: TGTGCCAGCAGCCCGACTAGAGTCGACGAGCAGTACTTC.

The J gene is TRBJ2-2, the V gene TRBV5-6; D is possibly TRBD2 (6 bases). CDR3 length equals 14 residues. Germline V gives CDR1 SGHDT, CDR2 YYEEEE. The V and J ends lost 0 bases and 5 bases respectively, with 8 bases between them. The CDR3 sequence: CASSLAGGTGELFF. The DNA for the CDR3 is TGTGCCAGCAGCTTGGCCGGGGGAACCGGGGAGCTGTTTTTT. The full variable domain, in which reference TRBV5-6 and TRBJ2-2 provide the parts outside the CDR3, is DAGVTQSPTHLIKTRGQQVTLRCSPKSGHDTVSWYQQALGQGPQFIFQYYEEEERQRGNFPDRFSGHQFPNYSSELNVNALLLGDSALYLCASSLAGGTGELFFGEGSRLTVL.

The chain joins TRBV6-4 to TRBJ1-1; 8 bases match TRBD1. Germline lookup yields CDR1 MRHNA and CDR2 SNTAGT. V was pared by 6 bases and J by 1 base, with 1 base of the junction left unmatched. The length of the CDR3 is 13 residues. The CDR3 DNA reads as TGTGCCAGCAGGGACAGGGAGAACACTGAAGCTTTCTTT. It encodes CASRDRENTEAFF.

This chain joins TRBV13 and TRBJ1-1; D is perhaps TRBD1 (5 bases). V shed 5 bases and J shed 8 bases, with 18 bases lying between them. This CDR3 has 14 amino acids. In germline, CDR1 is PRHDT, CDR2 FYEKMQ (reference sequence). CDR3 region: CASSPHGGRTEAFF. CDR3 bases: TGTGCCAGCAGCCCCCATGGAGGCAGGACAGAAGCTTTCTTT.

The V and J genes are TRBV9 and TRBJ2-3, with 10 bases aligning to TRBD2. CDR3 length: 19 residues. Losses at the gene ends were 2 bases for V and 4 bases for J; bases not matched to a gene: 16. Per germline, CDR1 SGDLS and CDR2 YYNGEE. CDR3 coding DNA: TGTGCCAGCAGCGTCGGAGCAGGGCTAGCGGGAGAAAGGGCAGATACGCAGTATTTT. As protein: CASSVGAGLAGERADTQYF.

V and J are TRBV30 and TRBJ2-7; D unresolved. This CDR3 has 12 amino acids. Germline V gene sequence: CDR1 GTSNPN, CDR2 SVGIG (reference sequence). V was cut by 0 bases and J by 5 bases, with 8 bases left in between. The CDR3: CAWSVRNHEQYF. CDR3 DNA sequence: TGTGCCTGGAGTGTACGGAATCACGAGCAGTACTTC.

The V call is TRBV6-5, the J call TRBJ1-4; 10 nucleotides match TRBD1. There are 15 residues in the CDR3. The V gene end was trimmed by 7 bases and the J gene end by 7 bases; junction bases not matched to a gene: 9. In germline, CDR1 is MNHEY, CDR2 SVGAGI. The CDR3 protein is CASTITGTGAEKLFF. In nucleotides, the CDR3 is TGTGCCAGCACAATAACCGGGACAGGGGCTGAAAAACTGTTTTTT.

The chain recombines TRBV2 with TRBJ1-1; D might be TRBD1 (5 bases). The CDR3 has 13 residues. The germline V gene encodes CDR1 SNHLY and CDR2 FYNNEI. V was cut by 7 bases and J by 1 base, with 10 bases left in between. CDR3 sequence reads: CASNQGGNTEAFF. CDR3 bases: TGTGCCAGCAACCAGGGAGGGAACACTGAAGCTTTCTTT.

The chain joins TRBV12-3 or TRBV12-4 to TRBJ2-7; D ambiguous. V gave up 3 bases and J gave up 2 bases, with 5 bases separating them. CDR3 size: 12 residues. DNA for the CDR3: TGTGCCAGCAGTTTGTCCGCCTACGAGCAGTACTTC. It translates to CASSLSAYEQYF.

The rearrangement uses TRBV6-5 and TRBJ1-2; 8 nucleotides agree with TRBD1. CDR3 length: 13 amino acids. Germline loops: CDR1 MNHEY, CDR2 SVGAGI. Trimming cost V 5 bases and J 8 bases; bases outside gene matches: 7. In nucleotides, the CDR3 is TGTGCCAGCAGTCCGAGACAGGGGAAGGGCTACACCTTC. Its translation: CASSPRQGKGYTF.

The genes are TRBV11-2 and TRBJ2-5, with D perhaps matching TRBD2 (5 bases). The CDR3 loop spans 14 amino acids. The V and J ends lost 3 bases and 4 bases respectively, with 12 bases between them. In germline, CDR1 is SGHAT, CDR2 FQNNGV. CDR3 sequence: CASSFLAGGETQYF. The CDR3 DNA reads TGTGCCAGCAGCTTCCTGGCGGGTGGAGAGACCCAGTACTTC.

The chain couples TRBV5-1 to TRBJ1-4; the D is unclear. This CDR3 comprises 15 residues. V dropped 4 bases and J dropped 8 bases, with 18 bases sitting between them. The germline gives CDR1 SGHRS, CDR2 YFSETQ. CDR3 sequence reads: CASSPVPVNVEKLFF. The CDR3 DNA reads as TGCGCCAGCAGCCCCGTCCCGGTCAACGTCGAAAAACTGTTTTTT.

The chain links TRBV9 to TRBJ1-6; D is unresolved. The ends were cut back, 3 bases at V and 8 bases at J, with 12 bases in the middle. Germline V CDR1 and CDR2: SGDLS, YYNGEE. The CDR3 extends over 14 amino acids. The CDR3 reads CASSAPGSDSPLHF. For the CDR3, the DNA is TGTGCCAGCAGCGCCCCGGGTAGTGATTCACCCCTCCACTTT. The full variable domain, with the rest looked up from reference TRBV9 and TRBJ1-6, is DSGVTQTPKHLITATGQRVTLRCSPRSGDLSVYWYQQSLDQGLQFLIQYYNGEERAKGNILERFSAQQFPDLHSELNLSSLELGDSALYFCASSAPGSDSPLHFGNGTRLTVT.

This chain links TRBV3-1 (or the pseudogene TRBV3-2) with TRBJ1-5; D unresolved. The CDR3 contains 13 residues. Germline-derived CDR1 and CDR2 are LGHDT and YNNKEL (reference sequence). V gave up 0 bases and J gave up 6 bases, with 6 bases separating them. The CDR3 reads CASSQDQAQPQHF. CDR3 in DNA: TGTGCCAGCAGCCAAGATCAGGCTCAGCCCCAGCATTTT.

This chain uses TRBV19 with TRBJ2-3; 14 bases match TRBD2. Unmatched junction bases numbered 5, after V lost 4 bases and J lost 5 bases. Germline V lookup: CDR1 LNHDA, CDR2 SQIVND (reference sequence). The CDR3 runs 16 residues. The CDR3 bases are TGTGCCAGTAGTACCGGACTAGCGGGAGGAAAAGATACGCAGTATTTT. Its translation: CASSTGLAGGKDTQYF. Full variable domain (outside the CDR3, taken from reference TRBV19 and TRBJ2-3): DGGITQSPKYLFRKEGQNVTLSCEQNLNHDAMYWYRQDPGQGLRLIYYSQIVNDFQKGDIAEGYSVSREKKESFPLTVTSAQKNPTAFYLCASSTGLAGGKDTQYFGPGTRLTVL.